The clone carrying this T cell receptor beta chain has at least ten counts. Individual cDNA molecules each carried unique molecular identifiers attached by the library. TCRdb re-derived calls from the RACE reads in MiXCR, one entry per CDR3 protein. The sample holds tens of thousands of distinct CDR3 sequences, 12% seen once. The sample is drawn from a study of human T cells and chemical hapten exposure. The CDR3 sequence is 12 residues long. The V and J ends lost 1 base and 6 bases respectively, with 7 bases between them. The germline V gene encodes CDR1 SGHVS and CDR2 FQNEAQ. This sample's time point: patch test 1, 2 weeks after DPC sensitization. Treatment described: therapeutic diphenylcyclopropenone sensitization with weekly scalp DPC.

The chain carries TRBV7-8 and TRBJ2-7; no firm D call. Material: whole blood, obtained in connection with sensitization to the hapten diphenylcyclopropenone (DPC). This clonotype originated in a woman aged 55-69 years with alopecia areata. Some clones in this sample may be carry-over from other donors' samples. CDR3 residues: CASSLGLGEQYF. The CDR3 DNA reads as TGTGCCAGCAGCTTAGGGCTAGGCGAGCAGTACTTC.